This TCR beta chain was observed in a study of blood T cell repertoires in COVID-19. Profiling relied on immunoSEQ multiplex PCR, and the TCRdb table lists in-frame clones only, not all of them. The top ten clones hold less than 2% of a sample with 490,000 or so clones, roughly 90% of them seen once. The CDR3 runs to 16 residues. Unmatched junction bases numbered 11, after V lost 6 bases and J lost 2 bases. Germline CDR1 MGHRA, CDR2 YSYEKL. The sample taken for sequencing was PBMCs or T cells enriched from blood (not recorded which). The clonotype was recovered from a woman aged 40 to 50 who had recovered from COVID-19. The gene calls are TRBV4-1 and TRBJ2-3; 7 positions match TRBD2. CDR3 coding DNA: TGCGCCAGCAGAAACCCCGGGAGGTGGGACACAGATACGCAGTATTTT. Amino acid sequence: CASRNPGRWDTDTQYF.